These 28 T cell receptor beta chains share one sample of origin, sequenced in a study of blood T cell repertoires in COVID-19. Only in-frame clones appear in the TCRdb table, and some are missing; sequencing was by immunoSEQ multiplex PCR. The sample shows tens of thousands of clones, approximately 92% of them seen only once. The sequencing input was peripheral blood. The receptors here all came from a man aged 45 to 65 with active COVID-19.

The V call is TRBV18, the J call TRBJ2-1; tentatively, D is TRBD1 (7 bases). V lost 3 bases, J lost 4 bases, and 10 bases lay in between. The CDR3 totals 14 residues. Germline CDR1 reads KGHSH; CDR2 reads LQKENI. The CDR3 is CASSPRDRYNEQFF. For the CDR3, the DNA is TGTGCCAGCTCACCGCGGGACAGATACAATGAGCAGTTCTTC.

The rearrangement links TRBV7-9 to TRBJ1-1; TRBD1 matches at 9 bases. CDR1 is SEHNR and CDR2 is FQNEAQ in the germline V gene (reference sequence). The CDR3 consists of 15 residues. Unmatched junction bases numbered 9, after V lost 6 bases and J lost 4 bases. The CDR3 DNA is TGTGCCAGCAGTCTGCTTCGGACAGGGGCCACTGAAGCTTTCTTT. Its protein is CASSLLRTGATEAFF.

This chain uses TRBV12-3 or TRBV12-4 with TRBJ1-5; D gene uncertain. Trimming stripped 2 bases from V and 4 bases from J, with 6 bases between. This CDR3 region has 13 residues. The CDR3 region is CASSLNSNQPQHF. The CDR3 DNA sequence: TGTGCCAGCAGTTTAAACTCGAATCAGCCCCAGCATTTT.

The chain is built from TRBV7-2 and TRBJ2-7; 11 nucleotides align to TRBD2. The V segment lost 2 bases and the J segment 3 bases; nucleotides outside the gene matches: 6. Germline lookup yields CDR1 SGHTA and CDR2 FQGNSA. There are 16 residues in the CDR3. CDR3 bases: TGTGCCAGCAGCTTATTTGGGACTAGCGGAGACTACGAGCAGTACTTC. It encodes CASSLFGTSGDYEQYF.

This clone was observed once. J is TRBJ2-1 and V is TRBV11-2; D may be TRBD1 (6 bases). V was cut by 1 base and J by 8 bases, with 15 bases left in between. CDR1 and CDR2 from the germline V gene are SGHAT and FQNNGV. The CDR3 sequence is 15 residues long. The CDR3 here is CASSLAPTGWDEQFF. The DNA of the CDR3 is TGTGCCAGCAGCTTAGCCCCGACAGGATGGGATGAGCAGTTCTTC.

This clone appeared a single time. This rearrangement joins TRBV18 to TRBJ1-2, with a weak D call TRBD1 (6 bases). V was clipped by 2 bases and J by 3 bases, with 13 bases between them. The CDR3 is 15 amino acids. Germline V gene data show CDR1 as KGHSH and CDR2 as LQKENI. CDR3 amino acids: CASSPSGGAYYGYTF. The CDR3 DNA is TGTGCCAGCTCACCATCGGGGGGCGCTTACTATGGCTACACCTTC.

The CDR3, as DNA: TGTGCCTGGAGGCCGGGGACTATCGGCTATGGCTACACCTTC. Its translation is CAWRPGTIGYGYTF. The gene calls are TRBV30 and TRBJ1-2; a possible D gene is TRBD1 (5 bases). Trimming removed 3 bases from V and 4 bases from J, with 15 bases in between. The germline gives CDR1 GTSNPN, CDR2 SVGIG (reference sequence). CDR3 size: 14 residues.

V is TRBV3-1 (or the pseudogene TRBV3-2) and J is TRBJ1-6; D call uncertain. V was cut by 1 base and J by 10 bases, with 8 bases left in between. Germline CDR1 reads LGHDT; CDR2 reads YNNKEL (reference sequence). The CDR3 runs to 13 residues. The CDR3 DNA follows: TGTGCCAGCAGCCAAGTCTCGGAGTCACCCCTCCACTTT. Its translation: CASSQVSESPLHF.

CDR3 nucleotide sequence: TGTGCCATCAGTGAGTCTAGACTAGCGGGAGGGAACGAGCAGTACTTC. It encodes CAISESRLAGGNEQYF. V and J are TRBV10-3 and TRBJ2-7; 14 nucleotides agree with TRBD2. This CDR3 has 16 residues. Germline lookup yields CDR1 ENHRY and CDR2 SYGVKD. Trimming at V came to 0 bases and at J to 5 bases, leaving 3 bases not matched to a gene.

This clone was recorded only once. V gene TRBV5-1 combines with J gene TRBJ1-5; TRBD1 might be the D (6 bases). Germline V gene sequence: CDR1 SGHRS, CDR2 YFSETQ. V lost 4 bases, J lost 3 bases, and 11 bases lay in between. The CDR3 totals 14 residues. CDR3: CASSTGGANQPQHF. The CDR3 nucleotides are TGCGCCAGCAGCACGGGGGGGGCCAATCAGCCCCAGCATTTT.

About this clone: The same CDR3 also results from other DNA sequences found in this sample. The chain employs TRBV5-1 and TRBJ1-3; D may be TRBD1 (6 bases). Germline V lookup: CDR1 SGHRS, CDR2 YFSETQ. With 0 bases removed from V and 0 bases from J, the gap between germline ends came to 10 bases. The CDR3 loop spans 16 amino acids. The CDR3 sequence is CASSLGQAGSGNTIYF. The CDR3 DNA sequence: TGCGCCAGCAGCTTGGGACAGGCTGGCTCTGGAAACACCATATATTTT.

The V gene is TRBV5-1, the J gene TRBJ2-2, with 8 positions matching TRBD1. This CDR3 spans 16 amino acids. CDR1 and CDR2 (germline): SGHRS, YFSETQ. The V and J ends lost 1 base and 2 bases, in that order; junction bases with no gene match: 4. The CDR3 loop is CASSLTSGGNTGELFF. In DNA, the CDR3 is TGCGCCAGCAGCTTGACGTCAGGGGGCAACACCGGGGAGCTGTTTTTT.

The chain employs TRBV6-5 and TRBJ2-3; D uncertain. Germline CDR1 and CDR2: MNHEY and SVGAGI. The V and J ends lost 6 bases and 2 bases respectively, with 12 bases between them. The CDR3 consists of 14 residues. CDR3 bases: TGTGCCAGCAGGGTCCCCAGGAACACAGATACGCAGTATTTT. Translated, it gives CASRVPRNTDTQYF.

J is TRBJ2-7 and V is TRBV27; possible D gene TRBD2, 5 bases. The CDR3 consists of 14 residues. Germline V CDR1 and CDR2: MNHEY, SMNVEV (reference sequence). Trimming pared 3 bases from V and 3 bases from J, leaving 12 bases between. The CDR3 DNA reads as TGTGCCAGCAGTTTCCGGACGGGATACTACGAGCAGTACTTC. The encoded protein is CASSFRTGYYEQYF.

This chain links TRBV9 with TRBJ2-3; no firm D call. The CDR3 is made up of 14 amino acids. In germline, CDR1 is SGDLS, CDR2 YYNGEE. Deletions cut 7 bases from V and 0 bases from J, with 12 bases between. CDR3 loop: CASAKYSSTDTQYF. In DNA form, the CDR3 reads TGTGCCAGCGCAAAATACTCTAGCACAGATACGCAGTATTTT.

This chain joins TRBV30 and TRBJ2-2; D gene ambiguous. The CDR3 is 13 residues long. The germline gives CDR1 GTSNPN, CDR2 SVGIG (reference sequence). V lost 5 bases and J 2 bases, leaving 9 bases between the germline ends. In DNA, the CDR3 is TGTGCCTGGGAGGCGGCCAACACCGGGGAGCTGTTTTTT. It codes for CAWEAANTGELFF.

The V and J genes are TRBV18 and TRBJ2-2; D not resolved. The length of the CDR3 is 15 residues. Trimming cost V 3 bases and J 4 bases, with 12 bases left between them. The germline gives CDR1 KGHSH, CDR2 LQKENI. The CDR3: CASSPEQTPTGELFF. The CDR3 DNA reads TGTGCCAGCTCACCGGAGCAGACCCCCACCGGGGAGCTGTTTTTT.

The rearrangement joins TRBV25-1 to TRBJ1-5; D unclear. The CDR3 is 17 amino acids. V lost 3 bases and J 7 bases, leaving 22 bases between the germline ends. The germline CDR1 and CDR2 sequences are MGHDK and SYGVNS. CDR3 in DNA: TGTGCCAGCAGTGACCGGCGGACTAGTGAGTGTACCCAGCCCCAGCATTTT. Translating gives CASSDRRTSECTQPQHF.

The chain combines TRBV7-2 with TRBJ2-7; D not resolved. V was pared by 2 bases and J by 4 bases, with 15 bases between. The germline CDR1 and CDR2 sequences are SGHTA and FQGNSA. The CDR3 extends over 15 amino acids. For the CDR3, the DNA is TGTGCCAGCAGCTTACTTCCAGTGGCTAGGTACGAGCAGTACTTC. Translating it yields CASSLLPVARYEQYF.

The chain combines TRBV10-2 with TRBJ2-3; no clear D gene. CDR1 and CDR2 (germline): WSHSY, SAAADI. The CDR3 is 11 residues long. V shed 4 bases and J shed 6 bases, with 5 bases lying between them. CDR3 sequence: CASSAVDTQYF. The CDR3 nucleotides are TGCGCCAGCAGTGCCGTTGATACGCAGTATTTT.

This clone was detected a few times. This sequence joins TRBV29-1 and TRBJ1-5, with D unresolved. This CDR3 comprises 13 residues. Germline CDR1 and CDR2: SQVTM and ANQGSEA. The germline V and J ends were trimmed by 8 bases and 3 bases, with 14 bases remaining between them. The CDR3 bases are TGCAGCATAAGTATGGGAGTCAATCAGCCCCAGCATTTT. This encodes CSISMGVNQPQHF. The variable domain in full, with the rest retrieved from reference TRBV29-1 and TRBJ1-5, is SAVISQKPSRDICQRGTSLTIQCQVDSQVTMMFWYRQQPGQSLTLIATANQGSEATYESGFVIDKFPISRPNLTFSTLTVSNMSPEDSSIYLCSISMGVNQPQHFGDGTRLSIL.

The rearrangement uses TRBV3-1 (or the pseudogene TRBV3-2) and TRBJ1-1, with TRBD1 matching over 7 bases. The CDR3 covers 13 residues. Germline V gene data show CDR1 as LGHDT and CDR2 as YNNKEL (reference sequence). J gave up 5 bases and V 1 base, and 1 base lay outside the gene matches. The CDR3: CASSQARGTEAFF. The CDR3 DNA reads TGTGCCAGCAGCCAAGCCAGGGGGACTGAAGCTTTCTTT.

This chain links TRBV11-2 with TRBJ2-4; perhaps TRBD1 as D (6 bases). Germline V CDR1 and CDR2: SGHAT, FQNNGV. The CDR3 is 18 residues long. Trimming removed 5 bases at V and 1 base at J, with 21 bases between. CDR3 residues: CASSEIRSRGPAKNIQYF. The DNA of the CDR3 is TGTGCCAGCAGCGAGATCCGAAGCAGGGGACCGGCCAAAAACATTCAGTACTTC.

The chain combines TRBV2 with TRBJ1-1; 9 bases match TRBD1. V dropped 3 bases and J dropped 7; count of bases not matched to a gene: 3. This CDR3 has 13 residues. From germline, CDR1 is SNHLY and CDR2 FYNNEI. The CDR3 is CASSDTTGGEAFF. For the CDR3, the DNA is TGTGCCAGCAGTGATACGACAGGGGGTGAAGCTTTCTTT. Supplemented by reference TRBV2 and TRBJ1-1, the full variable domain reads EPEVTQTPSHQVTQMGQEVILRCVPISNHLYFYWYRQILGQKVEFLVSFYNNEISEKSEIFDDQFSVERPDGSNFTLKIRSTKLEDSAMYFCASSDTTGGEAFFGQGTRLTVV.

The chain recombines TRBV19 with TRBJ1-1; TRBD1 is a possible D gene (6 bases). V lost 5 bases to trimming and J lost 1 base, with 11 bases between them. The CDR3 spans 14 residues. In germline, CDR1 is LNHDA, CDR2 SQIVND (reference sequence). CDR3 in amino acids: CASSPQQGNTEAFF. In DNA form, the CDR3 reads TGTGCCAGTAGTCCTCAACAGGGGAACACTGAAGCTTTCTTT. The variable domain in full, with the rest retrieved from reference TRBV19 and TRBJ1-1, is DGGITQSPKYLFRKEGQNVTLSCEQNLNHDAMYWYRQDPGQGLRLIYYSQIVNDFQKGDIAEGYSVSREKKESFPLTVTSAQKNPTAFYLCASSPQQGNTEAFFGQGTRLTVV.

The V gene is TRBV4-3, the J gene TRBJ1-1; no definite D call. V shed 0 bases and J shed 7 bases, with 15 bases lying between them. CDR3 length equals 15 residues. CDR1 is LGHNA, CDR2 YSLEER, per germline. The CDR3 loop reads CASSQEVAYGGEAFF. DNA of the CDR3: TGCGCCAGCAGCCAAGAAGTAGCCTACGGAGGTGAAGCTTTCTTT.

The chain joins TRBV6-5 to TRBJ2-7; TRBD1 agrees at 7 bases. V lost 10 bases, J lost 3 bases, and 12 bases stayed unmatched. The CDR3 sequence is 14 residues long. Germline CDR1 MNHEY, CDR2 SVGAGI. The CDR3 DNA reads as TGTGCCATCGCAAACCGGGACAGTGTCTACGAGCAGTACTTC. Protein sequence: CAIANRDSVYEQYF.

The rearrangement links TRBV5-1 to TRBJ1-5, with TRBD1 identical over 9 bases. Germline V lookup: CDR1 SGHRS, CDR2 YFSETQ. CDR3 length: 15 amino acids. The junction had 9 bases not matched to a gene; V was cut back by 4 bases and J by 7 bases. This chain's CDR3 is CASSLSGTGNQPQHF. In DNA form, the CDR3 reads TGCGCCAGCAGCCTATCAGGGACAGGGAACCAGCCCCAGCATTTT.